This T cell receptor beta chain was captured by sequencing in a study of shared clonotypes between healthy human individuals. Study-wide points: Donor scarcity curtailed the genetic and exposure-history diversity represented herein.

A word on this clone: The antigen remains unidentified.

Genomic DNA of every subset was divided equally among multiple immunoSEQ plates. In the authors' workflow: There were no quality scores in the junction-only immunoSEQ sequences, so filtering differed. Method: immunoSEQ multiplex PCR; TCRdb's copy keeps in-frame clones and lacks some. That table is the source of V, J and clone size, and D and trimming were worked out from the DNA. Among about 560,000 clones listed, around three quarters were seen once. Recent vaccinations or acute infections were absent in the healthy HIV-negative adult donors. The sequence was obtained from a woman aged 40 to 49 in good health. Some clones in this sample may be carry-over from other donors' samples. The sequencing sample was made of PBMCs.

Written as DNA, the CDR3 is TGCGCCAGCAGTGGGGCAGGGCCAAACAATGAGCAGTTCTTC. Amino acid sequence: CASSGAGPNNEQFF. The chain recombines TRBV10-1 with TRBJ2-1, with D possibly matching TRBD1 (5 bases). Germline V gene data show CDR1 as WNHNN and CDR2 as SYGVQD (reference sequence). V lost 4 bases, J lost 5 bases, and 12 bases lay in between. The CDR3 runs to 14 residues.